What follows are 21 T cell receptor beta chains derived from one specimen sequenced in a study of vaccination effects on CD4 cells after COVID-19. Within the ViraFEST assay, antigen-specific CD4+ T cells underwent expansion with viral peptide pools prior to sequencing. Culture proceeded for 10 days, and CD4+ T cells were then isolated. Prior SARS-CoV-2 infection was absent in the vaccine recipients, as shown by negative nucleocapsid antibodies. Using immunoSEQ multiplex PCR, the repertoire was profiled, and TCRdb retains in-frame clones only, with some absent. The data contain tens of thousands of clones, 66% of them seen just once; the ten biggest clones take up 15%. Their specific antigens are unknown. The starting material was CD4+ T cells from PBMCs cultured with HCoV-OC43 spike peptides, obtained before COVID-19 vaccination. This sample's subset: HCoV-OC43 spike overlapping peptide pool stimulation. Receptor source: a human donor who received a COVID-19 vaccine.

The genes are TRBV6-5 and TRBJ2-5; the D is unclear. Per germline, CDR1 MNHEY and CDR2 SVGAGI. This CDR3 region has 16 residues. Trimming stripped 0 bases from V and 5 bases from J, with 16 bases between. The CDR3 nucleotides are TGTGCCAGCAGTTACTCAGTTTTGAACGTTAGGGAGACCCAGTACTTC. The encoded protein is CASSYSVLNVRETQYF.

In this sample, this clone turned up a few times. V is TRBV25-1 and J is TRBJ1-2; 8 nucleotides line up with TRBD1. Trimming removed 4 bases from V and 7 bases from J; junction bases left unmatched: 8. There are 14 residues in the CDR3. CDR1 MGHDK and CDR2 SYGVNS come from the germline V gene. The DNA of the CDR3 is TGTGCCAGCAGTGTACCGACAGGGGCGGCTGGCTACACCTTC. This translates into CASSVPTGAAGYTF.

V usage is TRBV27 and J usage is TRBJ2-7; 10 nucleotides agree with TRBD2. V trimming: 5 bases; J trimming: 2 bases; junction bases outside the gene matches: 9. The CDR3 runs 16 residues. CDR1 and CDR2 from the germline V gene are MNHEY and SMNVEV (reference sequence). In DNA, the CDR3 is TGTGCCAGCAGTCCCTACGGACTAGCGGCCCCCTACGAGCAGTACTTC. Translating gives CASSPYGLAAPYEQYF.

This chain joins TRBV11-3 and TRBJ2-2; no reliable D call. This CDR3 has 14 amino acids. Germline V gene lookup returns CDR1 SGHNT and CDR2 YENEEA. The V end was cut by 1 base, the J end by 8 bases, with 11 bases between. CDR3 amino acids: CASSLVGSSGELFF. In nucleotides, the CDR3 is TGTGCCAGCAGCTTAGTGGGGTCTTCTGGGGAGCTGTTTTTT.

This chain links TRBV24-1 with TRBJ1-1; the D gene is possibly TRBD1 (5 bases). The CDR3 runs to 15 residues. V was pared by 1 base and J by 5 bases, with 13 bases between. Germline V gene sequence: CDR1 KGHDR, CDR2 SFDVKD. The DNA for the CDR3 is TGTGCCACCAGTGATTTACCAGGGTGGGGGACTGAAGCTTTCTTT. As protein: CATSDLPGWGTEAFF.

The V gene is TRBV5-8, the J gene TRBJ2-7; 9 bases align to TRBD2. The germline gives CDR1 SGHTS, CDR2 YDEGEE. CDR3 length: 14 residues. The V segment lost 1 base and the J segment 10 bases; nucleotides outside the gene matches: 9. The DNA of the CDR3 is TGTGCCAGCAGCTTGTCTGGCGGGGGGGCCGATCAGTACTTC. Encoded protein: CASSLSGGGADQYF.

The rearrangement joins TRBV11-2 to TRBJ2-1; unclear D gene. The V and J ends lost 4 bases and 5 bases respectively, with 12 bases between them. Germline V gives CDR1 SGHAT, CDR2 FQNNGV. The CDR3 covers 14 residues. CDR3 sequence (DNA): TGTGCCAGCAGCTCCAAGTCGGCTAACAATGAGCAGTTCTTC. Translated, it gives CASSSKSANNEQFF.

This chain joins TRBV20-1 and TRBJ2-5; maybe TRBD1 (5 bases). V was shortened by 3 bases and J by 3 bases, with 11 bases between the two germline ends. The germline CDR1 and CDR2 sequences are DFQATT and SNEGSKA (reference sequence). The CDR3 sequence is 13 residues long. The CDR3 region has the DNA TGCAGTGCTAGTCAGGGTGCGGAAGAGACCCAGTACTTC. It encodes CSASQGAEETQYF.

This chain links TRBV5-1 with TRBJ1-1; D is unresolved. Germline loops: CDR1 SGHRS, CDR2 YFSETQ. The CDR3 runs 12 residues. The V end was cut by 6 bases, the J end by 3 bases, with 9 bases between. The CDR3 sequence is CASKKGDTEAFF. CDR3 in DNA: TGCGCCAGCAAGAAAGGAGACACTGAAGCTTTCTTT.

The chain is built from TRBV7-8 and TRBJ2-1, with D perhaps matching TRBD2 (5 bases). Germline loops: CDR1 SGHVS, CDR2 FQNEAQ. V lost 1 base, J lost 16 bases, and 14 bases lay in between. The CDR3 length is 12 residues. Here the CDR3 DNA reads TGTGCCAGCAGCTTAGGGCGTGGGAGCGTATTCTTC. Amino acid sequence: CASSLGRGSVFF.

This chain links TRBV30 with TRBJ1-5; D not certain. The V end was cut by 0 bases, the J end by 5 bases, with 20 bases between. The CDR3 is 17 amino acids. Germline V gene data show CDR1 as GTSNPN and CDR2 as SVGIG (reference sequence). DNA for the CDR3: TGTGCCTGGAGTGTACGATATTTTGAGTCAATTCATCAGCCCCAGCATTTT. It is translated as CAWSVRYFESIHQPQHF.

The CDR3 nucleotides are TGTGCCAGTCTAGAAGACAGAAACACTGAAGCTTTCTTT. It specifies CASLEDRNTEAFF. The rearrangement links TRBV2 to TRBJ1-1, with a tentative D call TRBD1 (5 bases). Trimming removed 9 bases from V and 2 bases from J, with 13 bases in between. The CDR3 spans 13 residues. Germline values: CDR1 SNHLY, CDR2 FYNNEI.

The chain employs TRBV27 and TRBJ2-1, with TRBD1 matching 8 bases. The trim removed 1 base at V and 0 bases at J, leaving 5 bases unmatched. Germline V gene lookup returns CDR1 MNHEY and CDR2 SMNVEV (reference sequence). CDR3 length equals 17 residues. Written as DNA, the CDR3 is TGTGCCAGCAGTTTATGGTCAGGGGGCACCTCCTACAATGAGCAGTTCTTC. Its translation is CASSLWSGGTSYNEQFF.

The table lists this clone with a few counts. J is TRBJ1-1 and V is TRBV2, with TRBD1 identical over 8 bases. Germline CDR1 reads SNHLY; CDR2 reads FYNNEI. CDR3 length: 12 residues. V lost 8 bases to trimming and J lost 1 base; unmatched junction nucleotides: 0. CDR3 in amino acids: CASGTGNTEAFF. The CDR3 nucleotides are TGTGCCAGCGGGACAGGGAACACTGAAGCTTTCTTT.

The chain is built from TRBV29-1 and TRBJ1-5; D is possibly TRBD1 (5 bases). Trimming shortened V by 2 bases and J by 2 bases, and 10 bases separated the two germline ends. Germline assignment: CDR1 SQVTM and CDR2 ANQGSEA. CDR3 length: 14 amino acids. The CDR3 is CSVELQGGNQPQHF. CDR3 DNA sequence: TGCAGCGTTGAACTGCAGGGTGGCAATCAGCCCCAGCATTTT.

The chain combines TRBV7-9 with TRBJ2-2, with D maybe TRBD1 (6 bases). Germline values: CDR1 SEHNR, CDR2 FQNEAQ (reference sequence). Trimming stripped 5 bases from V and 1 base from J, with 14 bases between. This CDR3 is built from 16 residues. The CDR3 nucleotides read TGTGCCAGCAGCACCCGGATGACAGGGAACACCGGGGAGCTGTTTTTT. Protein: CASSTRMTGNTGELFF.

V usage is TRBV2 and J usage is TRBJ1-1, with D perhaps matching TRBD1 (6 bases). CDR1 and CDR2 (germline): SNHLY, FYNNEI. The ends were cut back, 7 bases at V and 2 bases at J, with 14 bases in the middle. This CDR3 contains 14 residues. The CDR3 nucleotides read TGTGCCAGCACGGTCAAGGGGGATAACACTGAAGCTTTCTTT. Translating gives CASTVKGDNTEAFF.

This sequence joins TRBV10-1 and TRBJ2-6; possible D gene TRBD2, 5 bases. The CDR3 extends over 15 amino acids. CDR1 and CDR2 from the germline V gene are WNHNN and SYGVQD (reference sequence). The V end lost 3 bases, the J end lost 2 bases, and 8 bases lay between the germline ends. The CDR3 region is CASSESGTGANVLTF. The CDR3 nucleotides read TGCGCCAGCAGTGAATCGGGGACTGGGGCCAACGTCCTGACTTTC.

The rearrangement links TRBV6-1 to TRBJ1-2; D not certain. Per germline, CDR1 MNHNS and CDR2 SASEGT. This CDR3 is built from 15 residues. Trimming removed 0 bases from V and 4 bases from J, with 12 bases in between. CDR3 nucleotides: TGTGCCAGCAGTGAAGCTCCCCTTTTGGGCTATGGCTACACCTTC. It encodes CASSEAPLLGYGYTF.

The rearrangement links TRBV3-1 (or the pseudogene TRBV3-2) to TRBJ2-7, with TRBD2 identical over 8 bases. In germline, CDR1 is LGHDT, CDR2 YNNKEL (reference sequence). The CDR3 is made up of 18 amino acids. V shed 0 bases and J 3 bases; nucleotides not matched to a gene: 13. CDR3 amino acids: CASSQDKARGAPIYEQYF. The CDR3 DNA is TGTGCCAGCAGCCAAGATAAGGCGCGGGGGGCGCCCATCTACGAGCAGTACTTC.

A word on this clone: Different DNA sequences within this sample yield the same CDR3. The gene calls are TRBV19 and TRBJ1-1, with D possibly TRBD1 on 5 matching bases. This CDR3 contains 13 residues. With 5 bases removed from V and 0 bases from J, the gap between germline ends came to 7 bases. In germline, CDR1 is LNHDA, CDR2 SQIVND (reference sequence). CDR3 region: CASSSGLNTEAFF. The CDR3 nucleotides are TGTGCCAGTAGTTCAGGGTTGAACACTGAAGCTTTCTTT.